One and the same sample provided the 8 T cell receptor beta chains below, sequenced in a study of cytomegalovirus exposure and HLA in healthy donors. The assay was immunoSEQ multiplex PCR, and TCRdb's table has in-frame clones only and misses some. Among some 130,000 clones listed, approximately 82% were seen once. The sequencing input was PBMCs. These receptors were obtained from a man under 40 in good health and CMV-seropositive.

The rearrangement links TRBV2 to TRBJ2-7; 11 bases match TRBD2. The J segment lost 2 bases and the V segment lost 4 bases, leaving 1 base of the junction unmatched. This CDR3 region has 14 residues. Germline V lookup: CDR1 SNHLY, CDR2 FYNNEI. CDR3 sequence reads: CASSVAGGTYEQYF. CDR3 nucleotides: TGTGCCAGCAGTGTAGCGGGAGGGACCTACGAGCAGTACTTC.

V usage is TRBV30 and J usage is TRBJ1-4; D uncertain. The CDR3 runs to 13 residues. Per the germline V gene, CDR1 is GTSNPN and CDR2 is SVGIG (reference sequence). Between the trimmed V and J ends, which lost 3 bases and 4 bases, there was a span of 9 bases. The CDR3 reads CAWSGFGNEKLFF. In nucleotides, the CDR3 is TGTGCCTGGAGCGGGTTTGGTAATGAAAAACTGTTTTTT. Filled out from reference TRBV30 and TRBJ1-4, the complete variable domain reads SQTIHQWPATLVQPVGSPLSLECTVEGTSNPNLYWYRQAAGRGLQLLFYSVGIGQISSEVPQNLSASRPQDRQFILSSKKLLLSDSGFYLCAWSGFGNEKLFFGSGTQLSVL.

The rearrangement joins TRBV27 to TRBJ1-2; a possible D gene is TRBD1 (6 bases). Trimming removed 6 bases from V and 4 bases from J, with 21 bases in between. Germline CDR1 reads MNHEY; CDR2 reads SMNVEV (reference sequence). This CDR3 is built from 16 residues. The CDR3 here is CASRPKGGLVGYGYTF. CDR3 sequence (DNA): TGTGCCAGCAGACCCAAGGGGGGGCTCGTGGGCTATGGCTACACCTTC.

This chain joins TRBV10-3 and TRBJ1-1; D might be TRBD1 (6 bases). Germline CDR1 is ENHRY and CDR2 is SYGVKD. The CDR3 contains 13 residues. Trimming took 11 bases from V and 0 from J, leaving 13 bases between them. The CDR3 nucleotides read TGTGCCGCTAAAACAGGGATGAACACTGAAGCTTTCTTT. It codes for CAAKTGMNTEAFF.

In its sample, this clone was seen once. CDR3 coding DNA: TGTGCCAGCAGCTTCCGGGATGAAGCTTTCTTT. This codes for CASSFRDEAFF. This chain links TRBV14 with TRBJ1-1, with D hard to call. This CDR3 has 11 residues. V lost 5 bases to trimming and J lost 7 bases, with 8 bases between them. Germline V CDR1 and CDR2: SGHDN, FVKESK. The variable domain in full, completed from reference TRBV14 and TRBJ1-1, reads EAGVTQFPSHSVIEKGQTVTLRCDPISGHDNLYWYRRVMGKEIKFLLHFVKESKQDESGMPNNRFLAERTGGTYSTLKVQPAELEDSGVYFCASSFRDEAFFGQGTRLTVV.

This sequence joins TRBV19 and TRBJ2-2; D ambiguous. With 8 bases removed from V and 2 bases from J, the gap between germline ends came to 12 bases. This CDR3 is built from 14 residues. The germline V gene encodes CDR1 LNHDA and CDR2 SQIVND (reference sequence). The CDR3 loop reads CASHVQANTGELFF. The CDR3 coding sequence is TGTGCCAGTCATGTGCAGGCAAACACCGGGGAGCTGTTTTTT.

The CDR3 DNA is TGCAGCGTTGAAGGGGCTTCAGACAGGGGGCCAGGAGATACGCAGTATTTT. It specifies CSVEGASDRGPGDTQYF. This sequence joins TRBV29-1 and TRBJ2-3; 10 nucleotides match TRBD1. From germline, CDR1 is SQVTM and CDR2 ANQGSEA. V lost 1 base to trimming and J lost 5 bases; unmatched junction nucleotides: 12. The CDR3 has 17 residues.

The J gene is TRBJ1-6, the V gene TRBV29-1, with 9 bases identical to TRBD1. There are 12 residues in the CDR3. Germline assignment: CDR1 SQVTM and CDR2 ANQGSEA. V trimming: 8 bases; J trimming: 14 bases; junction bases outside the gene matches: 10. CDR3 nucleotides: TGCAGCACCCTGCTCGGGACAGGGTCCCTCCACTTT. This codes for CSTLLGTGSLHF.